Each of the 21 T cell receptor beta chains below was sequenced from the same sample in a study of human T cells and chemical hapten exposure. From the RACE reads, TCRdb called clonotypes with MiXCR, one entry per CDR3 protein. The repertoire holds under 400,000 distinct CDR3 sequences, with 5.1% as singletons. Time point described: pre-sensitization, week 0. The treatment: therapeutic diphenylcyclopropenone sensitization with weekly scalp DPC. The source material was whole blood, sampled in connection with sensitization to the hapten diphenylcyclopropenone (DPC). The origin of the receptors is a woman between 45 and 60 years old with alopecia areata. Some clones in this sample may be carry-over from other donors' samples.

The sample holds many counts of this clonotype. The chain joins TRBV7-8 to TRBJ1-1, with D uncertain. The CDR3 is 13 amino acids. V lost 2 bases and J lost 3, with 7 bases in between. Germline CDR1 SGHVS, CDR2 FQNEAQ. CDR3 residues: CASSLFADTEAFF. CDR3 in DNA: TGTGCCAGCAGCTTATTCGCGGACACTGAAGCTTTCTTT.

The CDR3 DNA follows: TGTGCCAGCAGTTTAGGTCCCACCCTGAACACTGAAGCTTTCTTT. The encoded protein is CASSLGPTLNTEAFF. The V gene is TRBV27, the J gene TRBJ1-1; D uncertain. The germline gives CDR1 MNHEY, CDR2 SMNVEV (reference sequence). The CDR3 contains 15 residues. Trimming removed 2 bases at V and 0 bases at J, with 10 bases between.

In this sample, this clonotype turned up many times. This chain joins TRBV4-2 and TRBJ2-7, with 7 bases identical to TRBD1. The trim removed 2 bases at V and 2 bases at J, leaving 3 bases unmatched. The CDR3 covers 14 residues. The germline V gene has CDR1 LGHNA and CDR2 YNFKEQ. The CDR3 nucleotides read TGTGCCAGCAGCCAACAGGGACAGACCTACGAGCAGTACTTC. This encodes CASSQQGQTYEQYF.

V and J are TRBV7-9 and TRBJ2-5; perhaps TRBD2 as D (5 bases). The CDR3 extends over 13 amino acids. Germline values: CDR1 SEHNR, CDR2 FQNEAQ (reference sequence). V lost 5 bases, J lost 5 bases, and 12 bases lay in between. CDR3 loop: CASSHPSGETQYF. The CDR3 nucleotides are TGTGCCAGCAGCCATCCCAGCGGTGAGACCCAGTACTTC. Looking up the rest from reference TRBV7-9 and TRBJ2-5 gives the full variable domain: DTGVSQNPRHKITKRGQNVTFRCDPISEHNRLYWYRQTLGQGPEFLTYFQNEAQLEKSRLLSDRFSAERPKGSFSTLEIQRTEQGDSAMYLCASSHPSGETQYFGPGTRLLVL.

This chain connects TRBV12-5 to TRBJ2-7; no definite D call. The germline V gene has CDR1 LGHNT and CDR2 FRNRAP. The CDR3 has 14 residues. V lost 3 bases to trimming and J lost 4 bases, with 13 bases between them. CDR3 sequence (DNA): TGTGCTAGTGGTTTACCAGTTTTCCCTTACGAGCAGTACTTC. It encodes CASGLPVFPYEQYF.

The V gene is TRBV7-9, the J gene TRBJ2-7; 8 positions match TRBD2. This CDR3 has 15 residues. Trimming took 7 bases from V and 6 from J; bases not matched to a gene: 14. Germline CDR1 reads SEHNR; CDR2 reads FQNEAQ (reference sequence). CDR3: CASTRPGLEVTEQYF. For the CDR3, the DNA is TGTGCCAGCACCCGACCGGGACTAGAGGTCACCGAGCAGTACTTC. Full variable domain (outside the CDR3, taken from reference TRBV7-9 and TRBJ2-7): DTGVSQNPRHKITKRGQNVTFRCDPISEHNRLYWYRQTLGQGPEFLTYFQNEAQLEKSRLLSDRFSAERPKGSFSTLEIQRTEQGDSAMYLCASTRPGLEVTEQYFGPGTRLTVT.

In this sample, this clonotype turned up a few times. J is TRBJ2-3 and V is TRBV27; the D gene is possibly TRBD2 (6 bases). Trimming removed 5 bases at V and 2 bases at J, with 17 bases between. The V gene's germline CDR1 is MNHEY and CDR2 SMNVEV (reference sequence). CDR3 length: 16 amino acids. The DNA of the CDR3 is TGTGCCAGCAGTCTTGGGCTAGCGTACGACACAGATACGCAGTATTTT. Protein sequence: CASSLGLAYDTDTQYF.

This clonotype was detected many times. The rearrangement uses TRBV6-6 and TRBJ2-5; 8 bases fit TRBD1. Losses at the gene ends were 6 bases for V and 1 base for J; bases not matched to a gene: 4. Germline V lookup: CDR1 MNHNY, CDR2 SVGAGI (reference sequence). The CDR3 covers 14 residues. The CDR3 nucleotides read TGTGCCAGCAGCCCGACAGGGGTCCAAGAGACCCAGTACTTC. Its protein is CASSPTGVQETQYF.

This clonotype was counted between two and nine times. The rearrangement joins TRBV28 to TRBJ2-7, with 9 bases fitting TRBD1. The CDR3 is 15 amino acids. Germline V gene lookup returns CDR1 MDHEN and CDR2 SYDVKM. The junction had 13 bases not matched to a gene; V was cut back by 7 bases and J by 6 bases. The CDR3 region has the DNA TGTGCCAGCACCGTACCCGGACAGGGGAACGGCGAGCAGTACTTC. Its protein is CASTVPGQGNGEQYF. Together with reference TRBV28 and TRBJ2-7, the CDR3 gives the full variable domain: DVKVTQSSRYLVKRTGEKVFLECVQDMDHENMFWYRQDPGLGLRLIYFSYDVKMKEKGDIPEGYSVSREKKERFSLILESASTNQTSMYLCASTVPGQGNGEQYFGPGTRLTVT.

This clonotype appeared a few times. The rearrangement links TRBV6-1 to TRBJ1-5; D remains unclear. This CDR3 is 17 amino acids long. Between the trimmed V and J ends, which lost 2 bases and 0 bases, there was a span of 14 bases. CDR1 is MNHNS, CDR2 SASEGT, per germline. This chain's CDR3 is CASSESRQTYSNQPQHF. CDR3 bases: TGTGCCAGCAGTGAAAGCAGGCAGACTTATAGCAATCAGCCCCAGCATTTT.

The sample holds many counts of this clonotype. This chain connects TRBV3-1 to TRBJ1-1; no definite D call. This CDR3 spans 14 amino acids. In germline, CDR1 is LGHDT, CDR2 YNNKEL (reference sequence). With 5 bases removed from V and 2 bases from J, the gap between germline ends came to 12 bases. Written as DNA, the CDR3 is TGTGCCAGCAGCGATCGAGGAACAAACACTGAAGCTTTCTTT. It yields the protein CASSDRGTNTEAFF.

This clonotype was seen more than once but under ten times. The genes are TRBV29-1 and TRBJ1-1; D not resolved. CDR1 SQVTM and CDR2 ANQGSEA come from the germline V gene. CDR3 length: 12 amino acids. V dropped 8 bases and J dropped 4 bases, with 14 bases sitting between them. The CDR3 protein is CSPGREGTEAFF. CDR3 DNA sequence: TGCAGCCCCGGGCGTGAGGGCACTGAAGCTTTCTTT.

V gene TRBV9 combines with J gene TRBJ1-5; possible D gene TRBD1, 5 bases. CDR3 length: 13 residues. Germline V lookup: CDR1 SGDLS, CDR2 YYNGEE. Trimming removed 3 bases at V and 3 bases at J, with 7 bases between. Written as DNA, the CDR3 is TGTGCCAGCAGCGCGACAGCCAATCAGCCCCAGCATTTT. Its translation is CASSATANQPQHF.

This clonotype was seen repeatedly, ten times or more. Sequence at one end of the junction differs from germline and may be a read error. The V gene is TRBV5-1, the J gene TRBJ1-5, with TRBD1 identical over 9 bases. CDR3 size: 15 residues. The germline gives CDR1 SGHRS, CDR2 YFSETQ. CDR3 residues: CASSLGDRDNQPQHF. The CDR3 nucleotides are TGTGCCAGCAGCTTAGGGGACAGGGACAATCAGCCCCAGCATTTT.

The CDR3 sequence is CATSPPGGGTEAFF. In DNA, the CDR3 is TGTGCCACCAGCCCCCCAGGGGGAGGCACTGAAGCTTTCTTT. This rearrangement joins TRBV15 to TRBJ1-1; 7 nucleotides align to TRBD1. Germline values: CDR1 LNHNV, CDR2 YYDKDF (reference sequence). The V and J ends lost 5 bases and 4 bases, in that order; junction bases with no gene match: 7. This CDR3 is 14 amino acids long.

The V and J genes are TRBV20-1 and TRBJ1-2; D gene ambiguous. Trimming pared 5 bases from V and 7 bases from J, leaving 17 bases between. The CDR3 extends over 13 amino acids. Germline lookup yields CDR1 DFQATT and CDR2 SNEGSKA (reference sequence). This CDR3 is CSASNPSGPGYTF. The DNA of the CDR3 is TGCAGTGCTTCGAATCCGTCTGGGCCTGGCTACACCTTC.

This clonotype was seen ten or more times. This chain joins TRBV13 and TRBJ2-3; 7 nucleotides line up with TRBD2. This CDR3 contains 16 residues. The germline CDR1 and CDR2 sequences are PRHDT and FYEKMQ (reference sequence). V gave up 5 bases and J gave up 1 base; unmatched junction bases: 9. The DNA for the CDR3 is TGTGCCAGCAGCGGAGTAGTGGGAGGGGGCACAGATACGCAGTATTTT. This gives the protein CASSGVVGGGTDTQYF.

This clonotype was observed many times. The chain carries TRBV20-1 and TRBJ1-4; no clear D. V lost 3 bases and J 14 bases, leaving 13 bases between the germline ends. Germline lookup yields CDR1 DFQATT and CDR2 SNEGSKA (reference sequence). The CDR3 runs 11 residues. Written as DNA, the CDR3 is TGCAGTGCTAGTAATGGCAGTCTCCTGTTTTTT. It yields the protein CSASNGSLLFF.

This clonotype appeared a few times. V and J are TRBV6-6 and TRBJ1-1, with no clear D. Germline-derived CDR1 and CDR2 are MNHNY and SVGAGI (reference sequence). Trimming left V 5 bases short and J 9 bases short, with 13 bases between. The CDR3 is 12 amino acids. The CDR3 DNA reads TGTGCCAGCAGTGGGGATCTGACCAAAGCTTTCTTT. This sequence encodes CASSGDLTKAFF.

This rearrangement joins TRBV7-9 to TRBJ1-2, with D uncertain. Germline-derived CDR1 and CDR2 are SEHNR and FQNEAQ (reference sequence). V dropped 1 base and J dropped 6 bases, with 12 bases sitting between them. CDR3 length: 14 amino acids. CDR3 sequence: CASSLDYSRNGYTF. The CDR3 DNA reads TGTGCCAGCAGCTTAGATTACTCGAGGAATGGCTACACCTTC.

This clonotype was recorded many times. The chain joins TRBV10-3 to TRBJ2-5; 8 bases are a match to TRBD1. In germline, CDR1 is ENHRY, CDR2 SYGVKD. The CDR3 runs to 14 residues. The J segment lost 5 bases and the V segment lost 4 bases, leaving 6 bases of the junction unmatched. Here the CDR3 reads CAISGRTGMETQYF. The CDR3 DNA follows: TGTGCCATCAGTGGTAGGACAGGGATGGAGACCCAGTACTTC.